This T cell receptor beta chain was identified during a study of blood T cell repertoires in COVID-19. The data were produced by immunoSEQ multiplex PCR, yet TCRdb's version contains in-frame clones alone and is incomplete. Of about 270,000 clones detected, about four fifths appear once; the ten largest clones hold 7.5% to 10%. The sample taken for sequencing was peripheral blood. The sequence was obtained from a woman in her forties or fifties who had recovered from COVID-19.

CDR3: CASSERDTGLWTQYF. In DNA form, the CDR3 reads TGTGCCAGCAGCGAGAGGGACACAGGTCTATGGACCCAGTACTTC. The chain combines TRBV7-9 with TRBJ2-5; weak D call: TRBD1 (6 bases). This CDR3 contains 15 residues. The germline gives CDR1 SEHNR, CDR2 FQNEAQ (reference sequence). The ends were cut back, 5 bases at V and 7 bases at J, with 20 bases in the middle.